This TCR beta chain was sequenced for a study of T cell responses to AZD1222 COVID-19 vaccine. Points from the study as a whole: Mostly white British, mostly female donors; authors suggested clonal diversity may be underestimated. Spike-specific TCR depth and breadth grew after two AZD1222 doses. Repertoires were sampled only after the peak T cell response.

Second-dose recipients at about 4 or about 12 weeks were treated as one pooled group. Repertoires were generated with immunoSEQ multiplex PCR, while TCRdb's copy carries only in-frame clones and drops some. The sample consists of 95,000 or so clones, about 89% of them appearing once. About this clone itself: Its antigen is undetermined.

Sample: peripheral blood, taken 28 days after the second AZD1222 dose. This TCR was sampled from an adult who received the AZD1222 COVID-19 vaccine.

CDR3 sequence reads: CASSPREGLSGANVLTF. The CDR3 nucleotides read TGTGCCAGCAGCCCCCGGGAGGGTCTTTCTGGGGCCAACGTCCTGACTTTC. The J gene is TRBJ2-6, the V gene TRBV7-2; TRBD2 matches 8 bases. Trimming at V came to 5 bases and at J to 1 base, leaving 7 bases not matched to a gene. This CDR3 spans 17 amino acids. Germline V gene lookup returns CDR1 SGHTA and CDR2 FQGNSA.